This TCR beta chain was captured by sequencing in a study of shared clonotypes between healthy human individuals. Sequencing used immunoSEQ multiplex PCR; TCRdb keeps in-frame clones, though not all of them. The data hold about 380,000 clones, with approximately 97% observed a single time. The ends lost 1 base at V and 5 bases at J; junction bases unmatched: 4. This CDR3 region has 14 residues. Germline-derived CDR1 and CDR2 are LNHDA and SQIVND (reference sequence). Material: memory CD8+ T cells sorted from blood. Subset denoted: CD45RO+ cells pooled with CCR7-negative TemRA cells. The receptor was isolated from a young man in good health. This chain connects TRBV19 to TRBJ1-1, with 7 bases aligning to TRBD1. The CDR3 sequence is CASSIVQGRTEAFF. Here the CDR3 DNA reads TGTGCCAGTAGTATAGTACAGGGGAGGACTGAAGCTTTCTTT.